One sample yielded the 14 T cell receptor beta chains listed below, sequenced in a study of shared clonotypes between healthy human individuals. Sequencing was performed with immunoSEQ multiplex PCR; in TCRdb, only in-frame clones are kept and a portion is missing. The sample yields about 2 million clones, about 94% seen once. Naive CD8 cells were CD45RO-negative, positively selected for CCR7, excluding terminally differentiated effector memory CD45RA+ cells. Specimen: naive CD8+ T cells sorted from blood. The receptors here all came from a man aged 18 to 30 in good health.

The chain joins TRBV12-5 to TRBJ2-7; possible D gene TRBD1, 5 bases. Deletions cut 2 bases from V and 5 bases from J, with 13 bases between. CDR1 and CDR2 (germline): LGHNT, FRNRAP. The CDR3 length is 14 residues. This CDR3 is CASGLLGLENEQYF. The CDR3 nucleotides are TGTGCTAGTGGTTTGTTGGGGCTGGAGAACGAGCAGTACTTC.

The CDR3 DNA is TGCAGCGTTGAAACAGGGACTGAAGCTTTCTTT. Protein product: CSVETGTEAFF. The gene calls are TRBV29-1 and TRBJ1-1, with D perhaps matching TRBD1 (6 bases). V dropped 2 bases and J dropped 5 bases, with 6 bases sitting between them. This CDR3 contains 11 residues. The germline CDR1 and CDR2 sequences are SQVTM and ANQGSEA.

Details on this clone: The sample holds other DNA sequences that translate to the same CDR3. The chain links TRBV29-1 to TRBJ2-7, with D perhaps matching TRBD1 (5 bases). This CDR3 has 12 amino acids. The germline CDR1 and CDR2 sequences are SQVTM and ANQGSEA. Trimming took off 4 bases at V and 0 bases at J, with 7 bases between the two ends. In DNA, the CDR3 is TGCAGCGTTGGGACAAGCTCCTACGAGCAGTACTTC. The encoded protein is CSVGTSSYEQYF.

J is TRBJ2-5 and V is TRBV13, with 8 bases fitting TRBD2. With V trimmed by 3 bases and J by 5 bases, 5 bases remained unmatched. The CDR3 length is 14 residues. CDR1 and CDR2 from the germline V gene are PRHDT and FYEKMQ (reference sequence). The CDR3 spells CASSLGLDLETQYF. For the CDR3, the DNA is TGTGCCAGCAGCTTGGGACTAGATCTGGAGACCCAGTACTTC.

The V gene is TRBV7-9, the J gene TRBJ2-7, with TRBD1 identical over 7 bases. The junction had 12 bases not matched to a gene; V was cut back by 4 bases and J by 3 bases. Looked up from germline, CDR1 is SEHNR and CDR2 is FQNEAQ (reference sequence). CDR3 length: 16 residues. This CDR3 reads CASSSALAGGFYEQYF. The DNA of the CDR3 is TGTGCCAGCAGCTCTGCCCTGGCAGGGGGTTTCTACGAGCAGTACTTC.

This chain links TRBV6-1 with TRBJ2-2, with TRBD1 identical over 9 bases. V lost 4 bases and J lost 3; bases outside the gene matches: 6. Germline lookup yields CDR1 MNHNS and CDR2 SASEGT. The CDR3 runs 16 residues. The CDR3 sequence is CASSVDRGRDTGELFF. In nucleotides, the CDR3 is TGTGCCAGCAGTGTAGACAGGGGGAGAGACACCGGGGAGCTGTTTTTT.

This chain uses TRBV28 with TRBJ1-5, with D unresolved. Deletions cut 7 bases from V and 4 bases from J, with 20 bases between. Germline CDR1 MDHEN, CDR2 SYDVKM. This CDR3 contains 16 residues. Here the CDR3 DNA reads TGTGCCAGCAACGGCTTGGTCACAGACGGTAATCAGCCCCAGCATTTT. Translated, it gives CASNGLVTDGNQPQHF.

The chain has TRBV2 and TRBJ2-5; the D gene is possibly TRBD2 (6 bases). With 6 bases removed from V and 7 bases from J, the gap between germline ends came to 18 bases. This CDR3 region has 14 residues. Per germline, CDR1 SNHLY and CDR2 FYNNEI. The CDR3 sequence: CASRGRQQRGTQYF. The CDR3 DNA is TGTGCCAGCAGGGGGAGGCAGCAGAGGGGGACCCAGTACTTC.

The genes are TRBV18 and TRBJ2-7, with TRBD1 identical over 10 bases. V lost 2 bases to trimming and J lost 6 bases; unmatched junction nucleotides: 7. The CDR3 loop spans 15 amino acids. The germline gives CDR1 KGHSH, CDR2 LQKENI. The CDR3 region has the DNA TGTGCCAGCTCACCAACAGGGACAGGGGAAGGCGAGCAGTACTTC. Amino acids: CASSPTGTGEGEQYF.

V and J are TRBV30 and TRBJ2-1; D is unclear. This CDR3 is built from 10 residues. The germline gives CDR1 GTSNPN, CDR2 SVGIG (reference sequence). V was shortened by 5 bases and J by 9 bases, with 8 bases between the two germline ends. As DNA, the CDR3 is TGTGCCTGGGCGTCCGGTGAGCAGTTCTTC. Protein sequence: CAWASGEQFF.

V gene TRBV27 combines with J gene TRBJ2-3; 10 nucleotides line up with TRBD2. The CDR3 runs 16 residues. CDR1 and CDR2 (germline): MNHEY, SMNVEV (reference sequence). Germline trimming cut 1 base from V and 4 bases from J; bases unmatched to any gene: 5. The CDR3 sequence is CASSLLAGGPADTQYF. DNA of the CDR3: TGTGCCAGCAGTTTATTAGCGGGAGGCCCAGCAGATACGCAGTATTTT.

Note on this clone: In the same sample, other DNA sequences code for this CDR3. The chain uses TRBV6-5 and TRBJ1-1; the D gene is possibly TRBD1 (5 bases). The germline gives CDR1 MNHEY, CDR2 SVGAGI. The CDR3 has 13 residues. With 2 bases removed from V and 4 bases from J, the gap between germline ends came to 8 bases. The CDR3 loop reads CASSYGGGTEAFF. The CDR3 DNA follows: TGTGCCAGCAGTTACGGGGGTGGCACTGAAGCTTTCTTT.

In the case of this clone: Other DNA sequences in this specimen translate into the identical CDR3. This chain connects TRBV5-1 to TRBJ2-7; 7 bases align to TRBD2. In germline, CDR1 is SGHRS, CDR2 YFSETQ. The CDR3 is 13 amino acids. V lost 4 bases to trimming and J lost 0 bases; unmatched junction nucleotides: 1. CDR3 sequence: CASSTGGSYEQYF. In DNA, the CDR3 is TGCGCCAGCAGCACGGGGGGCTCCTACGAGCAGTACTTC. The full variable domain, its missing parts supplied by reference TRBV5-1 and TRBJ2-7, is KAGVTQTPRYLIKTRGQQVTLSCSPISGHRSVSWYQQTPGQGLQFLFEYFSETQRNKGNFPGRFSGRQFSNSRSEMNVSTLELGDSALYLCASSTGGSYEQYFGPGTRLTVT.

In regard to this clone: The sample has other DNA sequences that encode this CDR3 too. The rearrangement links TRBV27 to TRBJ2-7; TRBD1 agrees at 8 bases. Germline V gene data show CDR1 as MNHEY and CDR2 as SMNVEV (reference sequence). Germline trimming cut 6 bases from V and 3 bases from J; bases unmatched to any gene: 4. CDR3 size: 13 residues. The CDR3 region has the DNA TGTGCCAGCAGAAGAACAGGGGGCTACGAGCAGTACTTC. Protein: CASRRTGGYEQYF.